Detailed here is one T cell receptor beta chain. Its antigen is not identified. These data originate in a study of siplizumab effects on memory and regulatory T cells. Study-level findings and limits: Significantly reduced by siplizumab was the cumulative frequency of alloreactive sequences, namely those traceable to unstimulated CD4+ memory cells. A major contribution to the alloresponse seemed to be made by naive T cells, which seemed more diverse than memory cells. Only a minority of proliferating CD4+ or CD8+ clones had an assignable naive or memory phenotype, with roughly 75-96% lacking one. Solely a minor proportion of alloreactive clones could be assigned to unstimulated subsets.

V gave up 1 base and J gave up 1 base, with 11 bases separating them. Germline-derived CDR1 and CDR2 are SGHAT and FQNNGV. The CDR3 is 15 residues long. Clones were read by immunoSEQ multiplex PCR, and TCRdb kept only the in-frame ones, dropping some. Of more than 50,000 clones listed, roughly 93% are singletons. The chain recombines TRBV11-2 with TRBJ2-7; D unresolved. The receptor's source is a human donor in good health. Sequencing was carried out using CD8+ T cells sorted from blood. CDR3 protein: CASSLGWAGSYEQYF. CDR3 in DNA: TGTGCCAGCAGCTTAGGGTGGGCAGGATCCTACGAGCAGTACTTC.